A single sample is the source of the 29 T cell receptor beta chains below, sequenced in a study of beta chain features in type 1 diabetes. Reverse transcription of all isolated RNA meant that expressed TCRB transcripts were sequenced. The data were produced by immunoSEQ multiplex PCR, yet TCRdb's version contains in-frame clones alone and is incomplete. The sample yields 25,000 or so clones, over 60% seen once. The sample was Tregs from blood. The receptors stem from a woman between 35 and 50 years old in good health.

The chain combines TRBV10-3 with TRBJ1-3, with a possible D match to TRBD1 (6 bases). Trimming cost V 5 bases and J 4 bases, with 12 bases left between them. In germline, CDR1 is ENHRY, CDR2 SYGVKD. The CDR3 runs 14 residues. CDR3 loop: CAISIQGPGNTIYF. The CDR3, as DNA: TGTGCCATCAGTATACAGGGACCAGGAAACACCATATATTTT.

Details on this clone: Relative to the germline gene, one junction end is altered; a read error may explain this. This chain connects TRBV10-3 to TRBJ1-5, with 8 bases fitting TRBD1. The germline gives CDR1 ENHRY, CDR2 SYGVKD. The CDR3 contains 13 residues. CDR3: CAIRDRDNQTQHF. For the CDR3, the DNA is TGTGCCATCAGGGACAGGGACAATCAGACCCAGCATTTT.

The chain links TRBV5-1 to TRBJ2-3; D remains ambiguous. Germline lookup yields CDR1 SGHRS and CDR2 YFSETQ. The CDR3 spans 16 residues. Trimming took 0 bases from V and 5 from J, leaving 16 bases between them. CDR3 DNA: TGCGCCAGCAGCTTGGGGTACAGTACCTCAATAGATACGCAGTATTTT. Its protein is CASSLGYSTSIDTQYF.

The V gene is TRBV11-2, the J gene TRBJ1-2; possibly TRBD1 for D (6 bases). The CDR3 consists of 14 residues. The germline V gene encodes CDR1 SGHAT and CDR2 FQNNGV. V lost 2 bases, J lost 4 bases, and 11 bases lay in between. The chain's CDR3 is CASSLNRVTYGYTF. CDR3 DNA sequence: TGTGCCAGCAGCTTAAACAGGGTTACCTATGGCTACACCTTC.

CDR3 sequence: CASSPRGVRNSPLHF. CDR3 sequence (DNA): TGTGCCAGCAGCCCTCGAGGTGTGCGGAATTCACCCCTCCACTTT. The chain joins TRBV7-2 to TRBJ1-6; no firm D call. This CDR3 has 15 residues. Germline V CDR1 and CDR2: SGHTA, FQGNSA. Trimming shortened V by 5 bases and J by 7 bases, and 15 bases separated the two germline ends.

The genes are TRBV7-2 and TRBJ2-3; 12 bases line up with TRBD2. The CDR3 is 20 amino acids. The V gene's germline CDR1 is SGHTA and CDR2 FQGNSA. V shed 0 bases and J 1 base; nucleotides not matched to a gene: 11. Here the CDR3 reads CASSLAWGASGGGGTDTQYF. The CDR3 bases are TGTGCCAGCAGCTTAGCTTGGGGCGCTAGCGGGGGGGGAGGCACAGATACGCAGTATTTT.

This sequence joins TRBV6-5 and TRBJ2-3; perhaps TRBD1 as D (6 bases). In germline, CDR1 is MNHEY, CDR2 SVGAGI. Between the trimmed V and J ends, which lost 2 bases and 3 bases, there was a span of 9 bases. The CDR3 extends over 14 amino acids. CDR3 loop: CASSYQGKTDTQYF. In DNA, the CDR3 is TGTGCCAGCAGTTACCAGGGGAAAACAGATACGCAGTATTTT.

The chain carries TRBV29-1 and TRBJ2-1; 9 nucleotides align to TRBD1. Per germline, CDR1 SQVTM and CDR2 ANQGSEA. V gave up 5 bases and J gave up 9 bases; unmatched junction bases: 8. CDR3 length: 13 residues. This CDR3 reads CSVSGQGLSEQFF. DNA for the CDR3: TGCAGCGTTTCGGGACAGGGTCTCAGTGAGCAGTTCTTC.

The CDR3 sequence is CAREGLAGDNEQFF. CDR3 sequence (DNA): TGTGCCAGAGAGGGACTAGCGGGCGACAATGAGCAGTTCTTC. The chain employs TRBV7-9 and TRBJ2-1, with 12 bases that match TRBD2. Per the germline V gene, CDR1 is SEHNR and CDR2 is FQNEAQ (reference sequence). V lost 9 bases, J lost 5 bases, and 5 bases stayed unmatched. This CDR3 contains 14 residues.

This clone is classed as medium-sized. The chain carries TRBV5-4 and TRBJ1-6; D might be TRBD1 (5 bases). The ends were cut back, 4 bases at V and 14 bases at J, with 25 bases in the middle. Germline V gene lookup returns CDR1 SGHNT and CDR2 YYREEE (reference sequence). This CDR3 has 16 residues. DNA for the CDR3: TGTGCCAGCAGCCACGGCGGCGGGGGATCGCGGAGGACCCTCCACTTT. Protein sequence: CASSHGGGGSRRTLHF.

The chain carries TRBV5-4 and TRBJ1-1; 7 positions match TRBD1. Germline V gene data show CDR1 as SGHNT and CDR2 as YYREEE (reference sequence). J lost 1 base, V lost 2 bases, and 2 bases had no gene match. This CDR3 is 14 amino acids long. The CDR3 DNA follows: TGTGCCAGCAGCTTTGACAGGGCGAACACTGAAGCTTTCTTT. Its protein is CASSFDRANTEAFF.

Here the CDR3 reads CAGARGGRTDTQYF. CDR3 DNA: TGTGCCGGAGCTCGGGGGGGGCGCACAGATACGCAGTATTTT. This chain links TRBV2 with TRBJ2-3; 8 nucleotides line up with TRBD2. This CDR3 is built from 14 residues. V trimming: 11 bases; J trimming: 1 base; junction bases outside the gene matches: 8. CDR1 is SNHLY, CDR2 FYNNEI, per germline.

The rearrangement joins TRBV7-2 to TRBJ2-4, with 10 nucleotides matching TRBD1. The CDR3 is 17 residues long. CDR1 is SGHTA, CDR2 FQGNSA, per germline. Trimming removed 5 bases from V and 1 base from J; junction bases left unmatched: 8. CDR3 in DNA: TGTGCCAGCAGCCCGGGACAGGGGATTGGGGCCAAAAACATTCAGTACTTC. Protein: CASSPGQGIGAKNIQYF. Combining the CDR3 with reference TRBV7-2 and TRBJ2-4 gives the whole variable domain GAGVSQSPSNKVTEKGKDVELRCDPISGHTALYWYRQSLGQGLEFLIYFQGNSAPDKSGLPSDRFSAERTGGSVSTLTIQRTQQEDSAVYLCASSPGQGIGAKNIQYFGAGTRLSVL.

The rearrangement uses TRBV7-8 and TRBJ2-3; 8 bases align to TRBD2. This CDR3 contains 14 residues. Germline V gene data show CDR1 as SGHVS and CDR2 as FQNEAQ. J lost 6 bases, V lost 4 bases, and 6 bases had no gene match. The chain's CDR3 is CASSWRGDLDTQYF. The CDR3 nucleotides are TGTGCCAGCAGCTGGCGGGGGGACTTGGATACGCAGTATTTT.

This clone is a singleton in its sample. The V call is TRBV5-6, the J call TRBJ1-2; D remains unclear. Germline V gene data show CDR1 as SGHDT and CDR2 as YYEEEE. The CDR3 runs 11 residues. Trimming stripped 4 bases from V and 8 bases from J, with 9 bases between. CDR3 bases: TGTGCCAGCAGCCGCCGGGTCGGCTACACCTTC. Encoded protein: CASSRRVGYTF.

The chain couples TRBV7-2 to TRBJ1-4; TRBD1 aligns across 9 bases. The CDR3 contains 16 residues. The V segment lost 6 bases and the J segment 8 bases; nucleotides outside the gene matches: 13. The V gene's germline CDR1 is SGHTA and CDR2 FQGNSA. The CDR3 DNA follows: TGTGCCAGCAGTCCGATGTTGGGACAGGGAGGGGAAAAACTGTTTTTT. Its translation: CASSPMLGQGGEKLFF.

The rearrangement links TRBV14 to TRBJ2-7; no reliable D call. CDR1 is SGHDN, CDR2 FVKESK, per germline. Trimming removed 5 bases at V and 2 bases at J, with 10 bases between. CDR3 length equals 13 residues. The CDR3 DNA sequence: TGTGCCAGCAGCTTCCTATCAACCTACGAGCAGTACTTC. It translates to CASSFLSTYEQYF.

The chain is built from TRBV7-6 and TRBJ2-5; the match to TRBD2 covers 16 bases. The germline V gene has CDR1 SGHVS and CDR2 FNYEAQ. Trimming cost V 5 bases and J 5 bases; bases outside gene matches: 11. The CDR3 has 18 amino acids. CDR3 nucleotides: TGTGCCAGCAGCCCCCTGGGGACTAGCGGGGGGGCCCCTGAGACCCAGTACTTC. Its protein is CASSPLGTSGGAPETQYF.

This chain connects TRBV7-2 to TRBJ1-2, with 8 positions matching TRBD1. The germline V gene has CDR1 SGHTA and CDR2 FQGNSA. J gave up 1 base and V 6 bases, and 7 bases lay outside the gene matches. This CDR3 spans 15 amino acids. The DNA for the CDR3 is TGTGCCAGCAGTAGGCGACAGGGGCATAACTATGGCTACACCTTC. Protein: CASSRRQGHNYGYTF.

The chain has TRBV7-2 and TRBJ2-3; D possibly corresponds to TRBD1 (6 bases). CDR1 SGHTA and CDR2 FQGNSA come from the germline V gene. With 6 bases removed from V and 0 bases from J, the gap between germline ends came to 7 bases. The length of the CDR3 is 13 residues. CDR3 bases: TGTGCCAGCAGACAGGGTAGCACAGATACGCAGTATTTT. Residues: CASRQGSTDTQYF.

Only a few counts were recorded for this clone. The chain employs TRBV29-1 and TRBJ1-2, with a possible D match to TRBD1 (6 bases). The germline CDR1 and CDR2 sequences are SQVTM and ANQGSEA. V lost 6 bases and J 4 bases, leaving 12 bases between the germline ends. This CDR3 comprises 12 residues. The CDR3 DNA follows: TGCAGCGTAGTGGACAGTTTCTATGGCTACACCTTC. Its protein product is CSVVDSFYGYTF.

The rearrangement links TRBV7-9 to TRBJ2-5; 7 bases agree with TRBD1. J lost 1 base, V lost 4 bases, and 6 bases had no gene match. The length of the CDR3 is 15 residues. Germline V lookup: CDR1 SEHNR, CDR2 FQNEAQ (reference sequence). The CDR3 DNA is TGTGCCAGCAGCTCCACGGGACAGTTCCAAGAGACCCAGTACTTC. Protein product: CASSSTGQFQETQYF.

This chain joins TRBV5-1 and TRBJ2-5; 9 bases line up with TRBD2. CDR3 size: 17 residues. J lost 1 base, V lost 0 bases, and 7 bases had no gene match. CDR1 and CDR2 from the germline V gene are SGHRS and YFSETQ. The CDR3 DNA reads as TGCGCCAGCAGCTTGGGTGGTAGCGGGGGACTCCAAGAGACCCAGTACTTC. As protein: CASSLGGSGGLQETQYF.

This clone was seen a single time. This chain links TRBV7-2 with TRBJ2-2, with D maybe TRBD2 (7 bases). The length of the CDR3 is 16 residues. CDR1 and CDR2 (germline): SGHTA, FQGNSA. V shed 8 bases and J shed 0 bases, with 16 bases lying between them. CDR3 region: CASEPWRGPNTGELFF. CDR3 coding DNA: TGTGCCAGCGAGCCCTGGCGGGGGCCGAACACCGGGGAGCTGTTTTTT.

This clone was seen only a few times. The V call is TRBV11-2, the J call TRBJ2-5; D is ambiguous. Germline assignment: CDR1 SGHAT and CDR2 FQNNGV. Trimming pared 3 bases from V and 2 bases from J, leaving 7 bases between. The CDR3 is made up of 13 amino acids. The CDR3 DNA follows: TGTGCCAGCAGCTTTAGCTTTCAAGAGACCCAGTACTTC. It is translated as CASSFSFQETQYF.

The rearrangement joins TRBV19 to TRBJ1-3; 7 bases align to TRBD1. Germline loops: CDR1 LNHDA, CDR2 SQIVND (reference sequence). The CDR3 spans 14 residues. The trim removed 10 bases at V and 2 bases at J, leaving 8 bases unmatched. The DNA for the CDR3 is TGTGCCACCCTAAAGACAGGGACTGGAAACACCATATATTTT. Translated: CATLKTGTGNTIYF.

This clone was observed once. This rearrangement joins TRBV5-5 to TRBJ2-5, with D unresolved. This CDR3 region has 15 residues. CDR1 is SGHKS and CDR2 is YYEKEE in the germline V gene (reference sequence). The V end was cut by 2 bases, the J end by 5 bases, with 16 bases between. The CDR3 spells CASSFPLGVGETQYF. The CDR3 nucleotides read TGTGCCAGCAGCTTCCCCCTAGGCGTCGGGGAGACCCAGTACTTC. The full variable domain, with the rest looked up from reference TRBV5-5 and TRBJ2-5, is DAGVTQSPTHLIKTRGQQVTLRCSPISGHKSVSWYQQVLGQGPQFIFQYYEKEERGRGNFPDRFSARQFPNYSSELNVNALLLGDSALYLCASSFPLGVGETQYFGPGTRLLVL.

The chain recombines TRBV5-1 with TRBJ2-6; TRBD1 aligns across 7 bases. The V gene end was trimmed by 7 bases and the J gene end by 0 bases; junction bases not matched to a gene: 7. This CDR3 is 16 amino acids long. Germline lookup yields CDR1 SGHRS and CDR2 YFSETQ. The CDR3 is CASERGRSSGANVLTF. The CDR3 DNA reads as TGCGCCAGCGAAAGGGGGCGTAGCTCTGGGGCCAACGTCCTGACTTTC.

The J gene is TRBJ2-3, the V gene TRBV7-2; 9 bases are a match to TRBD2. The germline CDR1 and CDR2 sequences are SGHTA and FQGNSA. The CDR3 has 16 amino acids. V shed 2 bases, J shed 1 base, and the junction held 4 bases outside the gene matches. In nucleotides, the CDR3 is TGTGCCAGCAGCTTATGGCGGGGGGGACGCACAGATACGCAGTATTTT. This codes for CASSLWRGGRTDTQYF.